The 27 T cell receptor beta chains given below trace back to one sample, sequenced in a study of T cell responses to AZD1222 COVID-19 vaccine. Libraries were prepared by immunoSEQ multiplex PCR; TCRdb keeps only in-frame clonotypes and omits some of them. The data show approximately 69,000 clones, 70% to 90% seen once. Source: peripheral blood, taken 28 days after the second AZD1222 dose. All receptors derive from an adult who received the AZD1222 COVID-19 vaccine.

The V and J genes are TRBV9 and TRBJ2-3, with 7 bases lining up with TRBD2. V lost 4 bases to trimming and J lost 0 bases; unmatched junction nucleotides: 5. The germline CDR1 and CDR2 sequences are SGDLS and YYNGEE. This CDR3 comprises 15 residues. In DNA, the CDR3 is TGTGCCAGCAGCCCTCGACTAGCTAGCACAGATACGCAGTATTTT. This encodes CASSPRLASTDTQYF.

The V and J genes are TRBV6-5 and TRBJ1-4, with D unclear. Germline V gene sequence: CDR1 MNHEY, CDR2 SVGAGI. CDR3 size: 13 residues. V lost 4 bases, J lost 10 bases, and 13 bases lay in between. As DNA, the CDR3 is TGTGCCAGCAGTTCCGCTTCTTGGGGAAAACTGTTTTTT. Translated, it gives CASSSASWGKLFF.

The DNA for the CDR3 is TGTGCCACCAGATACGACGGGGTCGCGGAGCAGTACTTC. This gives the protein CATRYDGVAEQYF. This sequence joins TRBV2 and TRBJ2-7, with D tentatively TRBD2 (5 bases). The V and J ends lost 10 bases and 7 bases respectively, with 20 bases between them. The CDR3 runs to 13 residues. Looked up from germline, CDR1 is SNHLY and CDR2 is FYNNEI.

The chain is built from TRBV19 and TRBJ2-1; TRBD1 might be the D (6 bases). Germline CDR1 LNHDA, CDR2 SQIVND (reference sequence). V lost 7 bases, J lost 5 bases, and 9 bases lay in between. This CDR3 region has 12 residues. The DNA for the CDR3 is TGTGCCAGTAAACAGGGTAACAATGAGCAGTTCTTC. Translation: CASKQGNNEQFF.

The gene calls are TRBV21-1 and TRBJ1-4. TRBV21-1 is a pseudogene. The CDR3 loop spans 15 amino acids. In DNA, the CDR3 is TGTGCCAGCAGCCCCCGTTGGGGGGTAAATGAAAAACTGTTTTTT. Translation gives CASSPRWGVNEKLFF.

CDR3 region: CATSADRLSSYNSPLHF. The CDR3 region has the DNA TGTGCCACCAGCGCGGACCGACTGAGCTCCTATAATTCACCCCTCCACTTT. This sequence joins TRBV15 and TRBJ1-6; D uncertain. CDR3 length: 17 amino acids. V was trimmed by 5 bases and J by 0 bases, leaving 14 bases between them. Germline lookup yields CDR1 LNHNV and CDR2 YYDKDF (reference sequence).

This clone was observed a few times. The rearrangement joins TRBV7-9 to TRBJ2-3; no firm D call. V dropped 3 bases and J dropped 5 bases, with 3 bases sitting between them. This CDR3 has 11 residues. Germline V gene lookup returns CDR1 SEHNR and CDR2 FQNEAQ (reference sequence). In DNA form, the CDR3 reads TGTGCCAGCAGCTTCGGAGATACGCAGTATTTT. It translates to CASSFGDTQYF.

V gene TRBV19 combines with J gene TRBJ2-5, with D perhaps matching TRBD1 or TRBD2 (5 bases each). Germline V gives CDR1 LNHDA, CDR2 SQIVND (reference sequence). Trimming took 3 bases from V and 4 from J, leaving 15 bases between them. The CDR3 length is 15 residues. The CDR3 reads CASSIGAIRGETQYF. The CDR3 DNA follows: TGTGCCAGTAGTATTGGGGCCATTCGGGGAGAGACCCAGTACTTC. Together with reference TRBV19 and TRBJ2-5, the CDR3 gives the full variable domain: DGGITQSPKYLFRKEGQNVTLSCEQNLNHDAMYWYRQDPGQGLRLIYYSQIVNDFQKGDIAEGYSVSREKKESFPLTVTSAQKNPTAFYLCASSIGAIRGETQYFGPGTRLLVL.

The genes are TRBV6-1 and TRBJ2-3, with D uncertain. The CDR3 is 16 amino acids. The germline gives CDR1 MNHNS, CDR2 SASEGT. V lost 2 bases, J lost 3 bases, and 15 bases lay in between. The CDR3 bases are TGTGCCAGCAGTGAAAATCAAGCGATTAGGACAGATACGCAGTATTTT. Residues: CASSENQAIRTDTQYF.

The chain joins TRBV28 to TRBJ1-6; possible D gene TRBD1, 6 bases. V lost 8 bases and J 1 base, leaving 18 bases between the germline ends. CDR1 is MDHEN and CDR2 is SYDVKM in the germline V gene. This CDR3 is built from 17 residues. The CDR3 here is CASFPGQRNSYNSPLHF. DNA for the CDR3: TGTGCCAGCTTCCCGGGACAAAGGAATTCCTATAATTCACCCCTCCACTTT.

This chain links TRBV19 with TRBJ1-6; 9 bases fit TRBD1. The CDR3 runs 15 residues. Per germline, CDR1 LNHDA and CDR2 SQIVND (reference sequence). The trim removed 6 bases at V and 9 bases at J, leaving 9 bases unmatched. The CDR3 DNA reads as TGTGCCAGTAGAGAAGAGGACAGGGGTGGTTCACCCCTCCACTTT. It is translated as CASREEDRGGSPLHF.

In its sample, this clone was seen once. V usage is TRBV9 and J usage is TRBJ2-1; the match to TRBD2 covers 7 bases. With V trimmed by 4 bases and J by 4 bases, 11 bases remained unmatched. In germline, CDR1 is SGDLS, CDR2 YYNGEE. The CDR3 consists of 16 residues. CDR3 coding DNA: TGTGCCAGCAGCTTAGGCCCCAGCGGGAATTACAATGAGCAGTTCTTC. The encoded protein is CASSLGPSGNYNEQFF.

The chain combines TRBV14 with TRBJ2-7; D unresolved. The germline V gene has CDR1 SGHDN and CDR2 FVKESK. The V and J ends lost 1 base and 2 bases respectively, with 9 bases between them. CDR3 length: 14 residues. This CDR3 reads CASSQVERPYEQYF. The CDR3 coding sequence is TGTGCCAGCAGCCAAGTGGAGAGACCCTACGAGCAGTACTTC.

This clone was seen just once. This chain joins TRBV7-9 and TRBJ1-1, with a possible D match to TRBD1 (6 bases). V was trimmed by 0 bases and J by 3 bases, leaving 14 bases between them. The CDR3 has 16 residues. Germline loops: CDR1 SEHNR, CDR2 FQNEAQ (reference sequence). CDR3 bases: TGTGCCAGCAGCTTAGCTCCGGCAGGGGAGGACACTGAAGCTTTCTTT. It specifies CASSLAPAGEDTEAFF.

The chain uses TRBV10-3 and TRBJ1-5, with 10 bases that match TRBD1. CDR3 length equals 15 residues. Germline CDR1 reads ENHRY; CDR2 reads SYGVKD. Trimming removed 5 bases from V and 4 bases from J; junction bases left unmatched: 5. This CDR3 reads CAISPGQGGNQPQHF. As DNA, the CDR3 is TGTGCCATCAGTCCCGGACAGGGGGGGAATCAGCCCCAGCATTTT.

The V call is TRBV5-1, the J call TRBJ1-3; 7 bases are shared with TRBD1. Germline loops: CDR1 SGHRS, CDR2 YFSETQ. The CDR3 runs 18 residues. V trimming: 0 bases; J trimming: 0 bases; junction bases outside the gene matches: 9. The CDR3 DNA sequence: TGCGCCAGCAGCTTGGCCCTGGACAGGAGTAACTCTGGAAACACCATATATTTT. Translated: CASSLALDRSNSGNTIYF.

The chain combines TRBV18 with TRBJ2-2, with 14 bases aligning to TRBD2. CDR1 and CDR2 (germline): KGHSH, LQKENI. After removal of 1 base from V and 0 bases from J, the junction contained 7 bases not matched to a gene. The CDR3 is 20 residues long. The DNA of the CDR3 is TGTGCCAGCTCACCACGGACGACTAGCGGGGGGGCGTCGAACACCGGGGAGCTGTTTTTT. Translated, it gives CASSPRTTSGGASNTGELFF. The whole variable domain, remainder taken from reference TRBV18 and TRBJ2-2, is NAGVMQNPRHLVRRRGQEARLRCSPMKGHSHVYWYRQLPEEGLKFMVYLQKENIIDESGMPKERFSAEFPKEGPSILRIQQVVRGDSAAYFCASSPRTTSGGASNTGELFFGEGSRLTVL.

The chain uses TRBV7-2 and TRBJ1-4; no clear D gene. The CDR3 loop spans 14 amino acids. CDR1 and CDR2 (germline): SGHTA, FQGNSA. V was shortened by 5 bases and J by 6 bases, with 13 bases between the two germline ends. The DNA for the CDR3 is TGTGCCAGCAGCCCAGGCCCGACGGATGAAAAACTGTTTTTT. This translates into CASSPGPTDEKLFF.

The gene calls are TRBV19 and TRBJ2-5; no reliable D call. Germline lookup yields CDR1 LNHDA and CDR2 SQIVND (reference sequence). This CDR3 region has 13 residues. V lost 2 bases and J 7 bases, leaving 11 bases between the germline ends. The CDR3 bases are TGTGCCAGTAGTATAACAACCCCTGCGACCCAGTACTTC. Translated: CASSITTPATQYF. Using reference TRBV19 and TRBJ2-5 for the parts outside the CDR3, the full variable domain is DGGITQSPKYLFRKEGQNVTLSCEQNLNHDAMYWYRQDPGQGLRLIYYSQIVNDFQKGDIAEGYSVSREKKESFPLTVTSAQKNPTAFYLCASSITTPATQYFGPGTRLLVL.

This clone has a handful of counts. The chain is built from TRBV7-8 and TRBJ2-5, with TRBD1 identical over 7 bases. The CDR3 loop spans 16 amino acids. Per germline, CDR1 SGHVS and CDR2 FQNEAQ. Germline trimming cut 4 bases from V and 1 base from J; bases unmatched to any gene: 9. The DNA for the CDR3 is TGTGCCAGCAGCTCCTCATCGACAGGGCCCCAAGAGACCCAGTACTTC. It yields the protein CASSSSSTGPQETQYF.

This clone was seen more than once but under ten times. The V gene is TRBV28, the J gene TRBJ1-2; TRBD1 is a possible D gene (6 bases). Per germline, CDR1 MDHEN and CDR2 SYDVKM. This CDR3 is built from 14 residues. The V gene lost 2 bases and the J gene lost 8 bases, with 15 bases spanning the gap. DNA for the CDR3: TGTGCCAGCAGTTTAGTTGGGACAACAGGAGGCTACACCTTC. Translating it yields CASSLVGTTGGYTF.

The chain links TRBV10-3 to TRBJ1-5; D gene ambiguous. Germline lookup yields CDR1 ENHRY and CDR2 SYGVKD. CDR3 length: 13 amino acids. The germline V and J ends were trimmed by 7 bases and 4 bases, with 11 bases remaining between them. In DNA form, the CDR3 reads TGTGCCATCAAGGGAGAAACAAATCAGCCCCAGCATTTT. Translation gives CAIKGETNQPQHF.

CDR3 sequence reads: CASSQAVDGRVETQYF. The DNA of the CDR3 is TGTGCCAGCAGCCAAGCTGTGGACGGGCGGGTGGAGACCCAGTACTTC. V is TRBV4-2 and J is TRBJ2-5; maybe TRBD2 (5 bases). Germline lookup yields CDR1 LGHNA and CDR2 YNFKEQ. This CDR3 has 16 amino acids. V was shortened by 1 base and J by 5 bases, with 17 bases between the two germline ends.

V is TRBV29-1 and J is TRBJ1-1, with no clear D. Germline CDR1 SQVTM, CDR2 ANQGSEA. CDR3 length: 13 residues. V was trimmed by 7 bases and J by 5 bases, leaving 17 bases between them. In DNA form, the CDR3 reads TGCAGCGCTCTCCGGTGGGCAAGGACTGAAGCTTTCTTT. This encodes CSALRWARTEAFF.

The rearrangement uses TRBV12-5 and TRBJ2-6, with no clear D. The germline V gene encodes CDR1 LGHNT and CDR2 FRNRAP. The CDR3 is made up of 15 amino acids. V was trimmed by 3 bases and J by 4 bases, leaving 10 bases between them. CDR3 sequence: CASGLGQTGANVLTF. The CDR3 DNA reads TGTGCTAGTGGTTTAGGGCAAACCGGGGCCAACGTCCTGACTTTC.

The chain links TRBV7-9 to TRBJ2-7; D could derive from TRBD1 or TRBD2 (5 bases each). CDR1 and CDR2 from the germline V gene are SEHNR and FQNEAQ (reference sequence). The CDR3 contains 15 residues. V shed 1 base and J shed 4 bases, with 14 bases lying between them. The CDR3 nucleotides are TGTGCCAGCAGCTTAGGGGACCTTACGCAATACGAGCAGTACTTC. It codes for CASSLGDLTQYEQYF.

This chain uses TRBV7-8 with TRBJ2-1; TRBD1 aligns across 7 bases. CDR3 length equals 18 residues. Germline V lookup: CDR1 SGHVS, CDR2 FQNEAQ. V lost 2 bases and J lost 3; bases outside the gene matches: 13. CDR3 sequence reads: CASSLNRDRPRDYNEQFF. The CDR3 coding sequence is TGTGCCAGCAGCTTAAACCGGGACAGACCGCGTGACTACAATGAGCAGTTCTTC.